This record covers a single T cell receptor (beta chain). The data belong to a study of cytomegalovirus exposure and HLA in healthy donors. It was with 60 Vbeta and 13 Jbeta primers that the PCR ran. Repertoires were generated with immunoSEQ multiplex PCR, while TCRdb's copy carries only in-frame clones and drops some. The data show roughly 120,000 clones, around two thirds seen once. This sequence originates from a woman aged 40 to 49 in good health and CMV-seropositive. The sample taken for sequencing was PBMCs.

The CDR3 reads CASSVTGTEAFF. Written as DNA, the CDR3 is TGTGCCAGCAGCGTGACAGGGACTGAAGCTTTCTTT. The rearrangement links TRBV5-4 to TRBJ1-1, with 7 bases identical to TRBD1. CDR3 length: 12 residues. Trimming took 4 bases from V and 5 from J; bases not matched to a gene: 2. The germline CDR1 and CDR2 sequences are SGHNT and YYREEE (reference sequence). The whole variable domain, filled in from reference TRBV5-4 and TRBJ1-1, reads ETGVTQSPTHLIKTRGQQVTLRCSSQSGHNTVSWYQQALGQGPQFIFQYYREEENGRGNFPPRFSGLQFPNYSSELNVNALELDDSALYLCASSVTGTEAFFGQGTRLTVV.